This TCR beta chain was sequenced during a study of cytomegalovirus exposure and HLA in healthy donors. The primer mix had 60 Vbeta and 13 Jbeta primers. In the authors' methods: In a later analysis, 75 million to 95 million unique TCR beta chains included roughly 11 million shared by two or more donors. Libraries were prepared by immunoSEQ multiplex PCR; TCRdb keeps only in-frame clonotypes and omits some of them. V and J calls and clone size are as listed in that table; D and trimming were resolved from the DNA. The sample consists of more than 85,000 clones, 76% of them appearing once. Germline CDR1 and CDR2: SGHRS and YFSETQ. V dropped 1 base and J dropped 0 bases, with 16 bases sitting between them. CDR3 length: 18 residues.

The TCR comes from a woman aged 50 to 60 in good health and CMV-seropositive. What was sequenced was PBMCs. The chain couples TRBV5-1 to TRBJ2-2; TRBD2 is a possible D gene (5 bases). This chain's CDR3 is CASSLRVATSSNTGELFF. DNA for the CDR3: TGCGCCAGCAGCTTGAGAGTAGCGACATCATCGAACACCGGGGAGCTGTTTTTT.